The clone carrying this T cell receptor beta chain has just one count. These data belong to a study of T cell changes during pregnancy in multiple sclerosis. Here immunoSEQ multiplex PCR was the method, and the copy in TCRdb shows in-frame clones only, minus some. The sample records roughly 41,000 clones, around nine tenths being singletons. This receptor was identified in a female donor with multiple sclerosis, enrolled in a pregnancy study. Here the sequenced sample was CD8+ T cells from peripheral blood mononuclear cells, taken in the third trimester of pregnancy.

CDR3 residues: CASRWGSGAFGELFF. Here the CDR3 DNA reads TGTGCCAGCCGCTGGGGTAGCGGGGCGTTCGGGGAGCTGTTTTTT. This rearrangement joins TRBV5-6 to TRBJ2-2; 8 bases align to TRBD2. CDR3 size: 15 residues. Unmatched junction bases numbered 12, after V lost 7 bases and J lost 7 bases. Germline V gene sequence: CDR1 SGHDT, CDR2 YYEEEE.